The 32 T cell receptor beta chains below were found in one sample sequenced in a study of response to subunit inactivated influenza vaccine (dated by TCRdb to between 2017 and 2018). The receptor library was made with RT-PCR. Sequencing was performed on an Illumina HiSeq 2500. TCRdb redid the processing of the public reads, applying fastp at Q25 and MiXCR, and retained in-frame beta chains. Rows with one shared CDR3 protein collapse into an entry with the most common genes and DNA. The sample table shows 550,000 to 600,000 distinct CDR3 sequences, and about 11% are seen once. The biggest ten clones account for roughly 10% of the sample. Sample: PBMCs from blood, taken on the day of vaccination. The receptor set was obtained from a man aged 50 to 59 who received an inactivated influenza vaccine. Donor details come from another sample of the same person, matched by shared clones.

The sample holds many counts of this clonotype. This chain links TRBV5-1 with TRBJ2-3, with D possibly being TRBD1 or TRBD2 (5 bases each). The CDR3 spans 14 residues. The germline gives CDR1 SGHRS, CDR2 YFSETQ. The V end was cut by 8 bases, the J end by 2 bases, with 15 bases between. CDR3 region: CASGTSVDTDTQYF. In nucleotides, the CDR3 is TGCGCCAGTGGGACCTCGGTCGACACAGATACGCAGTATTTT. The full variable domain, rest sourced from reference TRBV5-1 and TRBJ2-3, is KAGVTQTPRYLIKTRGQQVTLSCSPISGHRSVSWYQQTPGQGLQFLFEYFSETQRNKGNFPGRFSGRQFSNSRSEMNVSTLELGDSALYLCASGTSVDTDTQYFGPGTRLTVL.

The chain couples TRBV7-2 to TRBJ2-5; no definite D call. The germline CDR1 and CDR2 sequences are SGHTA and FQGNSA. Trimming removed 5 bases at V and 4 bases at J, with 11 bases between. This CDR3 comprises 13 residues. The CDR3 bases are TGTGCCAGCAGCCGCGACAACCGAGAGACCCAGTACTTC. This gives the protein CASSRDNRETQYF.

This clonotype was observed many times. The chain joins TRBV7-6 to TRBJ2-5; 8 bases line up with TRBD2. CDR1 is SGHVS and CDR2 is FNYEAQ in the germline V gene. V trimming: 1 base; J trimming: 2 bases; junction bases outside the gene matches: 6. The CDR3 has 16 residues. CDR3 region: CASSLVSSGSQETQYF. The CDR3 nucleotides are TGTGCCAGCAGCTTAGTATCTAGCGGGTCGCAAGAGACCCAGTACTTC.

There are a few counts of this clonotype. The chain links TRBV20-1 to TRBJ2-7; the D is unclear. Per germline, CDR1 DFQATT and CDR2 SNEGSKA (reference sequence). CDR3 size: 14 residues. CDR3 sequence: CSQISPGFSYEQYF. As DNA, the CDR3 is TGCAGCCAGATCTCCCCAGGATTCTCCTACGAGCAGTACTTC.

The rearrangement links TRBV6-1 to TRBJ2-1, with 10 bases fitting TRBD1. CDR1 is MNHNS, CDR2 SASEGT, per germline. J gave up 6 bases and V 0 bases, and 2 bases lay outside the gene matches. This CDR3 comprises 15 residues. CDR3 region: CASSEAGTGVNEQFF. The CDR3 DNA follows: TGTGCCAGCAGTGAAGCCGGGACAGGGGTCAATGAGCAGTTCTTC.

This chain connects TRBV4-2 to TRBJ2-7; TRBD1 agrees at 11 bases. V trimming: 4 bases; J trimming: 5 bases; junction bases outside the gene matches: 4. The CDR3 spans 14 residues. Germline assignment: CDR1 LGHNA and CDR2 YNFKEQ. The CDR3 nucleotides are TGTGCCAGCAGCCCGCCGGGACAGGGGGACGAGCAGTACTTC. Protein product: CASSPPGQGDEQYF.

This clonotype was seen a handful of times. The CDR3 nucleotides read TGCGCCAGCGAATGGACTCAAAACACCGGGGAGCTGTTTTTT. This translates into CASEWTQNTGELFF. The rearrangement joins TRBV5-1 to TRBJ2-2; tentatively, D is TRBD2 (5 bases). The germline gives CDR1 SGHRS, CDR2 YFSETQ. This CDR3 region has 14 residues. The V end was cut by 7 bases, the J end by 2 bases, with 12 bases between.

This clonotype was counted once. The chain is built from TRBV7-6 and TRBJ2-1; no clear D gene. There are 14 residues in the CDR3. Germline V lookup: CDR1 SGHVS, CDR2 FNYEAQ. V was pared by 0 bases and J by 8 bases, with 11 bases between. CDR3 nucleotides: TGTGCCAGCAGCTTAGCTGGGCTCAAGGATGAGCAGTTCTTC. Translation gives CASSLAGLKDEQFF.

The genes are TRBV18 and TRBJ2-7; perhaps TRBD1 as D (6 bases). Trimming took off 2 bases at V and 0 bases at J, with 11 bases between the two ends. The length of the CDR3 is 15 residues. Germline CDR1 and CDR2: KGHSH and LQKENI. This CDR3 is CASSPYRAASYEQYF. The CDR3 DNA is TGTGCCAGCTCACCATACAGGGCCGCCTCCTACGAGCAGTACTTC.

In its sample, this clonotype was seen many times. The V and J genes are TRBV5-1 and TRBJ1-5; 12 bases line up with TRBD1. With V trimmed by 4 bases and J by 6 bases, 5 bases remained unmatched. The CDR3 has 15 residues. Germline V CDR1 and CDR2: SGHRS, YFSETQ. The CDR3: CASSPGQGASQPQHF. CDR3 in DNA: TGCGCCAGCAGCCCGGGACAGGGGGCTAGTCAGCCCCAGCATTTT.

The rearrangement links TRBV7-8 to TRBJ2-2, with 7 bases matching TRBD1. CDR3 length: 16 residues. In germline, CDR1 is SGHVS, CDR2 FQNEAQ. Trimming at V came to 2 bases and at J to 4 bases, leaving 7 bases not matched to a gene. The CDR3 coding sequence is TGTGCCAGCAGCTTAATGGGACAGACTACCACCGGGGAGCTGTTTTTT. It yields the protein CASSLMGQTTTGELFF.

The rearrangement links TRBV2 to TRBJ1-5; D gene unclear. The CDR3 has 15 amino acids. The V gene lost 10 bases and the J gene lost 4 bases, with 20 bases spanning the gap. Looked up from germline, CDR1 is SNHLY and CDR2 is FYNNEI. CDR3 loop: CATGKGPPGNQPQHF. Here the CDR3 DNA reads TGTGCCACCGGTAAAGGACCCCCGGGGAATCAGCCCCAGCATTTT.

This clonotype was counted a single time. The chain is built from TRBV28 and TRBJ2-3, with a weak D call TRBD1 (5 bases). The length of the CDR3 is 16 residues. The ends were cut back, 6 bases at V and 2 bases at J, with 18 bases in the middle. CDR1 is MDHEN and CDR2 is SYDVKM in the germline V gene. The CDR3 is CASRPLDTFTTDTQYF. DNA for the CDR3: TGTGCCAGCAGACCCCTGGACACATTCACCACAGATACGCAGTATTTT.

This clonotype was counted ten times or more. This chain uses TRBV7-2 with TRBJ1-3; 7 bases agree with TRBD1. Trimming took 5 bases from V and 0 from J; bases not matched to a gene: 4. Per germline, CDR1 SGHTA and CDR2 FQGNSA. The CDR3 extends over 15 amino acids. The CDR3 DNA sequence: TGTGCCAGCAGCCGGACAGGCCACTCTGGAAACACCATATATTTT. Translating gives CASSRTGHSGNTIYF.

This clonotype came up a few times. The CDR3 reads CASSKKGSVGRDTDTQYF. The CDR3 DNA follows: TGTGCCAGCAGCAAGAAAGGCAGTGTGGGGCGTGACACAGATACGCAGTATTTT. The rearrangement links TRBV11-2 to TRBJ2-3, with D possibly TRBD1 on 5 matching bases. V lost 5 bases and J 2 bases, leaving 23 bases between the germline ends. The CDR3 is 18 residues long. Germline CDR1 reads SGHAT; CDR2 reads FQNNGV.

This clonotype was observed at least ten times. The chain links TRBV12-3 or TRBV12-4 to TRBJ2-3; D ambiguous. Between the trimmed V and J ends, which lost 5 bases and 2 bases, there was a span of 5 bases. This CDR3 has 12 amino acids. The CDR3 loop is CASSPVTDTQYF. The CDR3 region has the DNA TGTGCCAGCAGTCCAGTCACAGATACGCAGTATTTT.

This clonotype was picked up a small number of times. The rearrangement links TRBV3-1 to TRBJ2-3; TRBD2 agrees at 7 bases. CDR3 length: 15 amino acids. Germline loops: CDR1 LGHDT, CDR2 YNNKEL (reference sequence). The J segment lost 5 bases and the V segment lost 0 bases, leaving 5 bases of the junction unmatched. In DNA form, the CDR3 reads TGTGCCAGCAGCCAAGATCCCGCGGGGGTAGATACGCAGTATTTT. It yields the protein CASSQDPAGVDTQYF.

The chain has TRBV4-1 and TRBJ1-2; D is unclear. CDR1 and CDR2 (germline): MGHRA, YSYEKL. The CDR3 length is 14 residues. The V gene lost 3 bases and the J gene lost 1 base, with 9 bases spanning the gap. The CDR3, as DNA: TGCGCCAGCAGCCACCCACAGCGTAACTATGGCTACACCTTC. Amino acids: CASSHPQRNYGYTF.

The sample holds a few counts of this clonotype. This sequence joins TRBV20-1 and TRBJ2-3; 8 nucleotides agree with TRBD2. V lost 1 base, J lost 2 bases, and 8 bases stayed unmatched. Per germline, CDR1 DFQATT and CDR2 SNEGSKA (reference sequence). The CDR3 consists of 16 residues. CDR3 nucleotides: TGCAGTGCTAGAGCCCTGGCGGGGGGCCACACAGATACGCAGTATTTT. Its translation is CSARALAGGHTDTQYF.

The CDR3, as DNA: TGTGCCAGCAGTTACTCGAGGGGGCTTAAGACCCAGTACTTC. Its translation is CASSYSRGLKTQYF. This chain uses TRBV6-5 with TRBJ2-5; 7 bases line up with TRBD1. Unmatched junction bases numbered 4, after V lost 0 bases and J lost 6 bases. CDR3 length equals 14 residues. The V gene's germline CDR1 is MNHEY and CDR2 SVGAGI.

This chain joins TRBV12-3 or TRBV12-4 and TRBJ2-7; 10 positions agree with TRBD1. V trimming: 4 bases; J trimming: 6 bases; junction bases outside the gene matches: 6. The CDR3 has 14 residues. For the CDR3, the DNA is TGTGCCAGCAGTTCCTACGGACAGGGGGGCGAGCAGTACTTC. Translating gives CASSSYGQGGEQYF.

This clonotype was found a few times. The chain joins TRBV2 to TRBJ2-4; D may match TRBD1 or TRBD2 (5 bases each). Germline V gene sequence: CDR1 SNHLY, CDR2 FYNNEI. CDR3 size: 15 residues. Trimming took 4 bases from V and 2 from J, leaving 12 bases between them. CDR3 nucleotides: TGTGCCAGCAGTGCTGGCCGGGGCTCCAAAAACATTCAGTACTTC. Its translation is CASSAGRGSKNIQYF.

With regard to this clonotype: A much larger clonotype is one base distant, so this may be a read error. Here the CDR3 omits its conserved ending phenylalanine or tryptophan, so a read error is the likely source. V is TRBV7-2 and J is TRBJ1-2; D is unclear. The V end lost 5 bases, the J end lost 5 bases, and 9 bases lay between the germline ends. Germline-derived CDR1 and CDR2 are SGHTA and FQGNSA. The CDR3 contains 12 residues. CDR3 nucleotides: TGTGCCAGCAGCCTAAGGTTGTATGGCTACACCTTA. Residues: CASSLRLYGYTL.

This clonotype was observed a handful of times. This chain links TRBV20-1 with TRBJ1-2; the D gene is possibly TRBD1 (5 bases). CDR1 and CDR2 (germline): DFQATT, SNEGSKA (reference sequence). V dropped 7 bases and J dropped 3 bases, with 12 bases sitting between them. The CDR3 is 12 amino acids. CDR3 sequence reads: CSVPRAYYGYTF. The CDR3 coding sequence is TGCAGTGTCCCCAGGGCGTACTATGGCTACACCTTC.

This sequence joins TRBV11-2 and TRBJ1-4; D is unresolved. The V gene's germline CDR1 is SGHAT and CDR2 FQNNGV. With 0 bases removed from V and 7 bases from J, the gap between germline ends came to 6 bases. The CDR3 covers 13 residues. The CDR3 sequence: CASSLEIGEKLFF. The CDR3 nucleotides are TGTGCCAGCAGCTTAGAAATTGGTGAAAAACTGTTTTTT. The complete variable domain, with remaining parts taken from reference TRBV11-2 and TRBJ1-4, reads EAGVAQSPRYKIIEKRQSVAFWCNPISGHATLYWYQQILGQGPKLLIQFQNNGVVDDSQLPKDRFSAERLKGVDSTLKIQPAKLEDSAVYLCASSLEIGEKLFFGSGTQLSVL.

The sample holds a few counts of this clonotype. This rearrangement joins TRBV24-1 to TRBJ2-2; D gene unclear. This CDR3 contains 16 residues. CDR1 and CDR2 from the germline V gene are KGHDR and SFDVKD. V dropped 4 bases and J dropped 2 bases, with 13 bases sitting between them. The CDR3 sequence: CATSDPATSNTGELFF. CDR3 nucleotide sequence: TGTGCCACCAGTGACCCTGCAACAAGTAACACCGGGGAGCTGTTTTTT.

This clonotype came up many times. The gene calls are TRBV25-1 and TRBJ2-1; perhaps TRBD1 as D (6 bases). The V and J ends lost 6 bases and 7 bases respectively, with 10 bases between them. CDR1 MGHDK and CDR2 SYGVNS come from the germline V gene. CDR3 length: 12 amino acids. CDR3 nucleotide sequence: TGTGCCAGCAGACAGGGTGAGAATGAGCAGTTCTTC. This translates into CASRQGENEQFF.

This clonotype has only a few counts. This chain links TRBV7-8 with TRBJ2-2; D ambiguous. Per germline, CDR1 SGHVS and CDR2 FQNEAQ. V was trimmed by 2 bases and J by 7 bases, leaving 8 bases between them. There are 13 residues in the CDR3. The CDR3, as DNA: TGTGCCAGCAGCTTAACCCCCGGCGGGGAGCTGTTTTTT. It codes for CASSLTPGGELFF.

Only a few counts were recorded for this clonotype. This chain uses TRBV29-1 with TRBJ1-5, with D perhaps matching TRBD1 (6 bases). This CDR3 region has 13 residues. Trimming removed 7 bases at V and 5 bases at J, with 15 bases between. Germline CDR1 and CDR2: SQVTM and ANQGSEA. CDR3 sequence: CSARGSRDQPQHF. The CDR3 DNA reads TGCAGCGCCAGGGGATCCAGGGATCAGCCCCAGCATTTT.

This clonotype has only a few counts. For the CDR3, the DNA is TGTGCCAGCACCCCGACAGGGGGCCGTACTGAAGCTTTCTTT. Its protein is CASTPTGGRTEAFF. The V gene is TRBV6-1, the J gene TRBJ1-1, with 10 positions matching TRBD1. V was pared by 7 bases and J by 5 bases, with 7 bases of the junction left unmatched. The CDR3 extends over 14 amino acids. The V gene's germline CDR1 is MNHNS and CDR2 SASEGT.

The chain couples TRBV12-3 or TRBV12-4 to TRBJ1-5; weak D call: TRBD1 (5 bases). V shed 2 bases and J shed 0 bases, with 11 bases lying between them. CDR3 length equals 16 residues. CDR3 sequence reads: CASSLSGGNSNQPQHF. Here the CDR3 DNA reads TGTGCCAGCAGTTTATCGGGGGGTAATAGCAATCAGCCCCAGCATTTT.

This clonotype was observed many times. This chain links TRBV28 with TRBJ1-2; a weak D match, TRBD1 (6 bases). V was clipped by 4 bases and J by 0 bases, with 12 bases between them. CDR1 MDHEN and CDR2 SYDVKM come from the germline V gene. The CDR3 is 15 amino acids. The CDR3 nucleotides read TGTGCCAGCAGTTCTAACCAGGGGACTAACTATGGCTACACCTTC. Its translation: CASSSNQGTNYGYTF.